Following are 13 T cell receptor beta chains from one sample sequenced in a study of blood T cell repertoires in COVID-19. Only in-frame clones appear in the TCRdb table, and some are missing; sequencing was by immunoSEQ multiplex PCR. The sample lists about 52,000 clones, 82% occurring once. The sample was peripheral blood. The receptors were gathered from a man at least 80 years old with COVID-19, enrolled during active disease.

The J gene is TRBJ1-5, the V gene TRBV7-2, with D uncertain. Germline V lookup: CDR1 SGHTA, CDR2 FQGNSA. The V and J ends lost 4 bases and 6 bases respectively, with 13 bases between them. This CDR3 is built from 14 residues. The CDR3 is CASSYWAGSQPQHF. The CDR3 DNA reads TGTGCCAGCAGCTACTGGGCGGGAAGTCAGCCCCAGCATTTT.

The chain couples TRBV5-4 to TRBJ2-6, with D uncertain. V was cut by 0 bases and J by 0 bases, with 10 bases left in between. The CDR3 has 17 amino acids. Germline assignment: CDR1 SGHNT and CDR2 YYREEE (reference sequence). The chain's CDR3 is CASSLGAPSSGANVLTF. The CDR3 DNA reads TGTGCCAGCAGCTTGGGAGCTCCGAGCTCTGGGGCCAACGTCCTGACTTTC.

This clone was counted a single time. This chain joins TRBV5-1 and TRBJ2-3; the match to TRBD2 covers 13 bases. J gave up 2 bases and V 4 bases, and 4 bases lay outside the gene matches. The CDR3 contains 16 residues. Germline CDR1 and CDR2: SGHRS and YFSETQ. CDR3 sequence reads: CASSQGTSGITDTQYF. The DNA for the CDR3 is TGCGCCAGCAGCCAGGGGACTAGCGGGATCACAGATACGCAGTATTTT.

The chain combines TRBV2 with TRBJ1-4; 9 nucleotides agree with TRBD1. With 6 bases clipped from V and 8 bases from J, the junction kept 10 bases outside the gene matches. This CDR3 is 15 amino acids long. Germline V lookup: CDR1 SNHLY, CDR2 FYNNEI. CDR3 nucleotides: TGTGCCAGCAGGGACTTACAGGGGGCACGAGAAAAACTGTTTTTT. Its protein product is CASRDLQGAREKLFF.

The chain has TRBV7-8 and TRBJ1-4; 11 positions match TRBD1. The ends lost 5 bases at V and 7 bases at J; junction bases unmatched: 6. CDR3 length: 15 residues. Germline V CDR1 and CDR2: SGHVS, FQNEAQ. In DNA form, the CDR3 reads TGTGCCAGCAGCACGGACAGGGGGCTACGTGAAAAACTGTTTTTT. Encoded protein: CASSTDRGLREKLFF.

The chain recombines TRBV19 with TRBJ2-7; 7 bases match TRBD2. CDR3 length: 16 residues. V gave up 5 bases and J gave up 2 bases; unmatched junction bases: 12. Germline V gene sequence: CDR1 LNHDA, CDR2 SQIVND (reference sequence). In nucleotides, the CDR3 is TGTGCCAGTAGTCCGCTAGGGGCGGCGGGAGCCTACGAGCAGTACTTC. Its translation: CASSPLGAAGAYEQYF.

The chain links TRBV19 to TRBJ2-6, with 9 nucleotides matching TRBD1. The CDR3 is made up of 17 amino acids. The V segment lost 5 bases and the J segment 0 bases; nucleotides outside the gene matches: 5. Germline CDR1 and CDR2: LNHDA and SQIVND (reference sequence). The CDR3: CASSPRDRASGANVLTF. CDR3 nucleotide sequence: TGTGCCAGTAGTCCCCGGGACAGGGCCTCTGGGGCCAACGTCCTGACTTTC.

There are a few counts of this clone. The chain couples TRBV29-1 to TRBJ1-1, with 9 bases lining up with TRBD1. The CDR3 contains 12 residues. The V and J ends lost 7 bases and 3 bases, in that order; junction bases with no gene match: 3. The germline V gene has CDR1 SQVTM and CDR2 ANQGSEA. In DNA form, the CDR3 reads TGCAGCGCCAGGGACAGGGACACTGAAGCTTTCTTT. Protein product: CSARDRDTEAFF.

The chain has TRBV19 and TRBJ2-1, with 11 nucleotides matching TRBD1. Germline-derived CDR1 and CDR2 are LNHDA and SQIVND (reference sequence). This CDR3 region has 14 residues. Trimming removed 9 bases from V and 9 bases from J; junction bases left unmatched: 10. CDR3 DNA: TGTGCCAGCACTAGGACAGGGGGCCTTGGTGAGCAGTTCTTC. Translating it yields CASTRTGGLGEQFF.

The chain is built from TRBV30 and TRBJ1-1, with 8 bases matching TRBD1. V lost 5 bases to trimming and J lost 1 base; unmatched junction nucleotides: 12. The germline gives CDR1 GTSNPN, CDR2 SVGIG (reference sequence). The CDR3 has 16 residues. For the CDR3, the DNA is TGTGCCTGGTCCCCGGGACAGGTTATACGGAACACTGAAGCTTTCTTT. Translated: CAWSPGQVIRNTEAFF.

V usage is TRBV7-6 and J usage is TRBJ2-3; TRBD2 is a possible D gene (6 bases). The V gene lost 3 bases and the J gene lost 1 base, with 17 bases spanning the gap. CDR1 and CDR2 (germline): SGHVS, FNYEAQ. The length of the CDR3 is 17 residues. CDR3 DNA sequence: TGTGCCAGCAGCTTCTCCGGGAGTAGTAGAGGCACAGATACGCAGTATTTT. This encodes CASSFSGSSRGTDTQYF.

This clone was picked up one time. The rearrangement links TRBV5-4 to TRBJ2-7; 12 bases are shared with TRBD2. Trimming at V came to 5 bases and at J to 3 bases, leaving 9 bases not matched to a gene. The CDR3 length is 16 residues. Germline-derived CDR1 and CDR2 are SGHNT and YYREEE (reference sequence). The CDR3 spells CASRTTSGGRYYEQYF. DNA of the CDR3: TGTGCCAGCAGGACCACTAGCGGGGGGCGATACTACGAGCAGTACTTC.

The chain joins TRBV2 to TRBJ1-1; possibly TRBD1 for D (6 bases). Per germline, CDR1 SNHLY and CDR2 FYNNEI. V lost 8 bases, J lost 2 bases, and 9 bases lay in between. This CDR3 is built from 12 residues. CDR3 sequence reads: CASLTGNTEAFF. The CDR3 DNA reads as TGTGCCAGCTTGACAGGTAACACTGAAGCTTTCTTT.